Only one count was recorded for the clone carrying this T cell receptor (beta chain). At one end the junction does not follow the germline gene, possibly because of a read error. This specimen comes from a study of blood T cell repertoires in COVID-19. In the original analysis: Counts of nucleated cells, estimated from reference gene primer amplification, were obtained. Measured with immunoSEQ multiplex PCR; TCRdb has only the in-frame clones, and not every one. D and trimming were read from the DNA, whereas the V and J calls and clone size are those reported in that table. The repertoire holds roughly 40,000 clones, with roughly 90% as singletons. Germline V gene data show CDR1 as SGHKS and CDR2 as YYEKEE (reference sequence). The CDR3 runs 15 residues.

The clonotype was recovered from a human donor in a cohort sampled during active COVID-19. This chain joins TRBV5-5 and TRBJ2-7; perhaps TRBD1 as D (6 bases). Sequences were obtained from peripheral blood. CDR3 sequence: CASSLGAGPLGEQYF. The CDR3 nucleotides read TGTGCCAGCAGTTTGGGGGCAGGGCCCCTGGGCGAGCAGTACTTC.